These 31 T cell receptor beta chains were sequenced from one sample in a study of OX40 agonist ivuxolimab in advanced cancers. Measured with immunoSEQ multiplex PCR; TCRdb has only the in-frame clones, and not every one. There are some 24,000 clones in the sample; more than 75% occur only once, and approximately 1.5% lies in the top ten. The source was CD4+ or CD8+ T cells sorted from blood, collected in a trial of the OX40 agonist ivuxolimab. The source of these receptors is an adult with an advanced solid tumor such as melanoma, head and neck, liver or kidney cancer.

The gene calls are TRBV19 and TRBJ1-5; D remains ambiguous. This CDR3 has 15 amino acids. Germline V gene data show CDR1 as LNHDA and CDR2 as SQIVND (reference sequence). Trimming pared 7 bases from V and 2 bases from J, leaving 15 bases between. CDR3 residues: CASTIFDAGNQPQHF. Written as DNA, the CDR3 is TGTGCCAGTACGATCTTCGACGCGGGCAATCAGCCCCAGCATTTT.

This clone was observed once. The chain employs TRBV19 and TRBJ2-5; no clear D. The germline V and J ends were trimmed by 3 bases and 1 base, with 9 bases remaining between them. The V gene's germline CDR1 is LNHDA and CDR2 SQIVND (reference sequence). The CDR3 sequence is 14 residues long. CDR3 nucleotide sequence: TGTGCCAGTAGTATTAAAGGTCCCCAAGAGACCCAGTACTTC. Encoded protein: CASSIKGPQETQYF.

In its sample, this clone ranks as medium-sized. The V call is TRBV4-1, the J call TRBJ2-7; 10 positions agree with TRBD1. With 1 base clipped from V and 6 bases from J, the junction kept 9 bases outside the gene matches. The CDR3 has 16 amino acids. In germline, CDR1 is MGHRA, CDR2 YSYEKL. CDR3 in DNA: TGCGCCAGCAGCCAAGGAAGCGGGACAGGGGTCGCCGAGCAGTACTTC. Residues: CASSQGSGTGVAEQYF.

V and J are TRBV5-4 and TRBJ2-1; 8 bases line up with TRBD2. The CDR3 consists of 13 residues. V shed 4 bases and J 8 bases; nucleotides not matched to a gene: 5. CDR1 is SGHNT and CDR2 is YYREEE in the germline V gene (reference sequence). Here the CDR3 DNA reads TGTGCCAGCAGCGGGGGACTAGGCTATGAGCAGTTCTTC. Translated: CASSGGLGYEQFF.

The V call is TRBV5-5, the J call TRBJ2-7, with 7 bases that match TRBD1. V lost 2 bases and J lost 1; bases outside the gene matches: 3. Per the germline V gene, CDR1 is SGHKS and CDR2 is YYEKEE (reference sequence). The CDR3 sequence is 14 residues long. As DNA, the CDR3 is TGTGCCAGCAGCTTCCAGGGGGTTTCCTACGAGCAGTACTTC. This gives the protein CASSFQGVSYEQYF.

The rearrangement links TRBV9 to TRBJ1-2; D unclear. The CDR3 sequence is 15 residues long. The germline V gene encodes CDR1 SGDLS and CDR2 YYNGEE. V was pared by 0 bases and J by 5 bases, with 14 bases between. As DNA, the CDR3 is TGTGCCAGCAGCGTAGAGGAGGGCCGAGGGTATGGCTACACCTTC. This sequence encodes CASSVEEGRGYGYTF.

This chain uses TRBV15 with TRBJ2-1, with 9 bases matching TRBD1. CDR1 LNHNV and CDR2 YYDKDF come from the germline V gene (reference sequence). There are 14 residues in the CDR3. Germline trimming cut 4 bases from V and 8 bases from J; bases unmatched to any gene: 6. CDR3 loop: CATSTRQGGDEQFF. CDR3 in DNA: TGTGCCACCAGCACCAGACAGGGGGGGGATGAGCAGTTCTTC.

This sequence joins TRBV7-2 and TRBJ1-1; D gene ambiguous. The germline CDR1 and CDR2 sequences are SGHTA and FQGNSA. Trimming took off 5 bases at V and 7 bases at J, with 17 bases between the two ends. This CDR3 spans 14 amino acids. The CDR3: CASSSGPLDGEAFF. CDR3 coding DNA: TGTGCCAGCAGCAGTGGACCCCTTGACGGTGAAGCTTTCTTT. The complete variable domain, with remaining parts taken from reference TRBV7-2 and TRBJ1-1, reads GAGVSQSPSNKVTEKGKDVELRCDPISGHTALYWYRQSLGQGLEFLIYFQGNSAPDKSGLPSDRFSAERTGGSVSTLTIQRTQQEDSAVYLCASSSGPLDGEAFFGQGTRLTVV.

The chain uses TRBV6-1 and TRBJ1-2; D not resolved. V was trimmed by 1 base and J by 8 bases, leaving 11 bases between them. This CDR3 contains 13 residues. The germline V gene encodes CDR1 MNHNS and CDR2 SASEGT. The CDR3 coding sequence is TGTGCCAGCAGTGAAGTCGGACCCCAGGGCTACACCTTC. This translates into CASSEVGPQGYTF.

This clone has a single count. V gene TRBV27 combines with J gene TRBJ1-1; perhaps TRBD1 as D (6 bases). Germline CDR1 is MNHEY and CDR2 is SMNVEV (reference sequence). Trimming cost V 5 bases and J 1 base, with 11 bases left between them. The CDR3 has 14 amino acids. CDR3 in DNA: TGTGCCAGCAGTCCCGACAGGAGGAACACTGAAGCTTTCTTT. It is translated as CASSPDRRNTEAFF.

The chain carries TRBV5-6 and TRBJ2-3; 7 bases match TRBD1. V was pared by 4 bases and J by 2 bases, with 10 bases of the junction left unmatched. Germline V gene data show CDR1 as SGHDT and CDR2 as YYEEEE. The CDR3 has 16 residues. The CDR3 DNA reads as TGTGCCAGCAGCCGGCCGGGACAGTACTTCACAGATACGCAGTATTTT. It encodes CASSRPGQYFTDTQYF.

The chain is built from TRBV29-1 and TRBJ1-2; D is unclear. The CDR3 runs 14 residues. Germline loops: CDR1 SQVTM, CDR2 ANQGSEA. The ends were cut back, 0 bases at V and 8 bases at J, with 16 bases in the middle. CDR3 amino acids: CSVEEIRMMGGYTF. In DNA, the CDR3 is TGCAGCGTTGAAGAAATTCGTATGATGGGGGGCTACACCTTC.

CDR3 residues: CATSSISQETQYF. The CDR3 nucleotides read TGTGCCACCTCTAGTATCTCCCAAGAGACCCAGTACTTC. The V and J genes are TRBV2 and TRBJ2-5; D is ambiguous. Germline values: CDR1 SNHLY, CDR2 FYNNEI. CDR3 length: 13 amino acids. Trimming shortened V by 10 bases and J by 1 base, and 13 bases separated the two germline ends.

The CDR3 protein is CASSSNRGFGEAFF. CDR3 bases: TGTGCCAGCAGCTCAAACAGGGGATTTGGTGAAGCTTTCTTT. V gene TRBV27 combines with J gene TRBJ1-1, with 7 bases fitting TRBD1. Per germline, CDR1 MNHEY and CDR2 SMNVEV (reference sequence). V trimming: 6 bases; J trimming: 7 bases; junction bases outside the gene matches: 11. The CDR3 is 14 residues long.

V and J are TRBV6-6 and TRBJ1-5; D gene uncertain. This CDR3 contains 14 residues. Trimming stripped 3 bases from V and 5 bases from J, with 11 bases between. Germline values: CDR1 MNHNY, CDR2 SVGAGI (reference sequence). The CDR3 DNA sequence: TGTGCCAGCAGTTATATAAGTAGGGATCAGCCCCAGCATTTT. Protein: CASSYISRDQPQHF.

The chain couples TRBV5-1 to TRBJ1-6; D may be TRBD1 (5 bases). CDR1 is SGHRS, CDR2 YFSETQ, per germline. The CDR3 extends over 17 amino acids. The V and J ends lost 2 bases and 10 bases respectively, with 22 bases between them. The CDR3 region has the DNA TGCGCCAGCAGCTTCTCTAGTCCCGGGACGGCCCCATCACCCCTCCACTTT. It translates to CASSFSSPGTAPSPLHF.

V is TRBV28 and J is TRBJ1-1; D is unclear. This CDR3 is built from 15 residues. Looked up from germline, CDR1 is MDHEN and CDR2 is SYDVKM. V lost 2 bases and J lost 0, with 10 bases in between. CDR3 loop: CASSLNTVMNTEAFF. The CDR3 DNA is TGTGCCAGCAGTTTAAATACGGTAATGAACACTGAAGCTTTCTTT.

The DNA of the CDR3 is TGCAGCACCAGGATGTTCTCTGGAAACACCATATATTTT. Residues: CSTRMFSGNTIYF. The rearrangement joins TRBV29-1 to TRBJ1-3, with no clear D. Germline CDR1 and CDR2: SQVTM and ANQGSEA. The ends were cut back, 8 bases at V and 0 bases at J, with 11 bases in the middle. This CDR3 has 13 amino acids.

This clone appeared once. V gene TRBV7-8 combines with J gene TRBJ2-7; a weak D match, TRBD2 (5 bases). Trimming left V 5 bases short and J 2 bases short, with 10 bases between. CDR1 and CDR2 (germline): SGHVS, FQNEAQ. The CDR3 runs 13 residues. CDR3 in DNA: TGTGCCAGCAGCAGTAGAGCGGCCTACGAGCAGTACTTC. The encoded protein is CASSSRAAYEQYF.

The J gene is TRBJ2-4, the V gene TRBV7-2, with 8 nucleotides matching TRBD2. Germline V gene data show CDR1 as SGHTA and CDR2 as FQGNSA. The CDR3 has 16 residues. Trimming cost V 5 bases and J 2 bases; bases outside gene matches: 8. CDR3 DNA sequence: TGTGCCAGCAGCAAATTTCTAGCGGGTTCCAAAAACATTCAGTACTTC. Protein product: CASSKFLAGSKNIQYF. Full variable domain (remainder filled in from reference TRBV7-2 and TRBJ2-4): GAGVSQSPSNKVTEKGKDVELRCDPISGHTALYWYRQSLGQGLEFLIYFQGNSAPDKSGLPSDRFSAERTGGSVSTLTIQRTQQEDSAVYLCASSKFLAGSKNIQYFGAGTRLSVL.

The chain links TRBV5-1 to TRBJ2-7; D is possibly TRBD1 (5 bases). Germline assignment: CDR1 SGHRS and CDR2 YFSETQ. With 0 bases removed from V and 0 bases from J, the gap between germline ends came to 13 bases. The CDR3 spans 16 residues. The CDR3 nucleotides are TGCGCCAGCAGCTTGGTGGGGCTATCGAGCTCCTACGAGCAGTACTTC. As protein: CASSLVGLSSSYEQYF.

The chain is built from TRBV7-6 and TRBJ2-5; D gene uncertain. CDR3 size: 14 residues. V lost 1 base to trimming and J lost 5 bases, with 11 bases between them. In germline, CDR1 is SGHVS, CDR2 FNYEAQ. The CDR3 region is CASSLEVRGETQYF. CDR3 sequence (DNA): TGTGCCAGCAGCTTAGAGGTTCGTGGGGAGACCCAGTACTTC.

This chain uses TRBV11-3 with TRBJ1-3, with D possibly matching TRBD1 (5 bases). This CDR3 contains 13 residues. Germline values: CDR1 SGHNT, CDR2 YENEEA. V was cut by 6 bases and J by 8 bases, with 14 bases left in between. DNA for the CDR3: TGTGCCAGCAGTTTGAGGGACTCGGACACCATATATTTT. Translated: CASSLRDSDTIYF.

CDR3 sequence: CAISESPQDISGNTIYF. For the CDR3, the DNA is TGTGCCATCAGTGAGTCGCCCCAGGACATCTCTGGAAACACCATATATTTT. The chain uses TRBV10-3 and TRBJ1-3, with D possibly matching TRBD1 (5 bases). CDR3 length equals 17 residues. The V end was cut by 0 bases, the J end by 0 bases, with 12 bases between. Germline V gives CDR1 ENHRY, CDR2 SYGVKD.

The V and J genes are TRBV7-6 and TRBJ2-7; TRBD1 matches at 7 bases. V lost 5 bases to trimming and J lost 0 bases; unmatched junction nucleotides: 4. Germline CDR1 SGHVS, CDR2 FNYEAQ. The CDR3 contains 14 residues. The CDR3 loop is CASSLGTVSYEQYF. The CDR3 nucleotides are TGTGCCAGCAGCCTCGGGACAGTCTCCTACGAGCAGTACTTC. The full variable domain, in which reference TRBV7-6 and TRBJ2-7 provide the parts outside the CDR3, is GAGVSQSPRYKVTKRGQDVALRCDPISGHVSLYWYRQALGQGPEFLTYFNYEAQQDKSGLPNDRFSAERPEGSISTLTIQRTEQRDSAMYRCASSLGTVSYEQYFGPGTRLTVT.

A word on this clone: This sample also contains other DNA sequences that code for the same CDR3. The chain employs TRBV27 and TRBJ2-3; TRBD1 matches at 7 bases. Germline-derived CDR1 and CDR2 are MNHEY and SMNVEV (reference sequence). This CDR3 spans 15 amino acids. V was clipped by 5 bases and J by 2 bases; unmatched bases: 7. Here the CDR3 reads CASSLRQGTTDTQYF. CDR3 coding DNA: TGTGCCAGCAGTCTACGACAGGGTACCACAGATACGCAGTATTTT.

V gene TRBV5-1 combines with J gene TRBJ1-5; D might be TRBD1 (5 bases). CDR1 and CDR2 from the germline V gene are SGHRS and YFSETQ. The ends were cut back, 4 bases at V and 3 bases at J, with 11 bases in the middle. The CDR3 has 14 residues. Written as DNA, the CDR3 is TGCGCCAGCAGCCCTCAGGGCCTCAATCAGCCCCAGCATTTT. Protein sequence: CASSPQGLNQPQHF.

The genes are TRBV10-3 and TRBJ1-3, with a possible D match to TRBD1 (5 bases). The ends were cut back, 7 bases at V and 0 bases at J, with 7 bases in the middle. This CDR3 is built from 13 residues. The germline V gene encodes CDR1 ENHRY and CDR2 SYGVKD. CDR3 sequence reads: CAINQGSGNTIYF. In nucleotides, the CDR3 is TGTGCCATCAATCAGGGCTCTGGAAACACCATATATTTT.

The V call is TRBV6-5, the J call TRBJ2-5; D is perhaps TRBD1 (6 bases). The germline gives CDR1 MNHEY, CDR2 SVGAGI. V lost 6 bases to trimming and J lost 1 base, with 12 bases between them. The CDR3 has 14 amino acids. DNA for the CDR3: TGTGCCAGCAGCCGCAGGACAGCCCAAGAGACCCAGTACTTC. It specifies CASSRRTAQETQYF.

The chain employs TRBV28 and TRBJ1-1; D call uncertain. V was cut by 6 bases and J by 4 bases, with 18 bases left in between. CDR1 MDHEN and CDR2 SYDVKM come from the germline V gene. The CDR3 loop spans 15 amino acids. Written as DNA, the CDR3 is TGTGCCAGCAGGCCCCCCCCCGAGATGCGCACTGAAGCTTTCTTT. Its protein is CASRPPPEMRTEAFF.

The J gene is TRBJ2-1, the V gene TRBV5-1; 12 positions agree with TRBD2. Germline CDR1 reads SGHRS; CDR2 reads YFSETQ. The CDR3 runs 16 residues. With V trimmed by 4 bases and J by 5 bases, 7 bases remained unmatched. For the CDR3, the DNA is TGCGCCAGCAGCCCATCTTCTAGCGGGAGGGACAATGAGCAGTTCTTC. It yields the protein CASSPSSSGRDNEQFF.